A selection of T cell receptor beta chains follows, all from one sample in a study of T-cell memory formation after mild COVID-19. TCRdb itself ran the 5' RACE reads through MiXCR, one entry per CDR3 protein. In the table there are 380,000 or so distinct CDR3 sequences, 12% to 15% of which are singletons. Source material: PBMCs or a T cell subset sorted from them (not recorded which). These receptors were collected from a man aged 18 to 29 who had mild COVID-19 (a few samples of this study predate the infection). Cell type and time point are not known. Both conserved end residues are part of each CDR3. A D gene is named only where the DNA matches it firmly. Not all rows give a size; the values are once, few, many and, for expanded clones, a class.

D | size | J | V | CDR3 | DNA
. | . | TRBJ1-5 | TRBV4-1 | CASSHVREKPQHF | TGCGCCAGCAGCCACGTACGAGAAAAGCCCCAGCATTTT
. | . | TRBJ1-2 | TRBV20-1 | CSARDLASGYTF | TGCAGTGCTAGAGATTTGGCGTCCGGCTACACCTTC
TRBD2 | many | TRBJ2-3 | TRBV28 | CASSSGLAGGFKDTQYF | TGTGCCAGCAGTAGCGGACTAGCGGGGGGTTTCAAGGATACGCAGTATTTT
. | . | TRBJ1-2 | TRBV27 | CASSLGPLGGYGYTF | TGTGCCAGCAGTTTGGGGCCATTGGGGGGGTATGGCTACACCTTC
. | few | TRBJ2-1 | TRBV4-3 | CASSQDLRAGEQFF | TGCGCCAGCAGCCAAGACCTCAGGGCGGGTGAGCAGTTCTTC
TRBD2 | . | TRBJ2-1 | TRBV9 | CASSARLAGLYNEQFF | TGTGCCAGCAGCGCTCGACTAGCGGGGCTATACAATGAGCAGTTCTTC
TRBD1 | once | TRBJ1-5 | TRBV28 | CASSYRQGAVQPHHF | TGTGCCAGCAGCTACAGACAGGGGGCGGTTCAGCCCCATCATTTT
TRBD1 | few | TRBJ2-7 | TRBV10-3 | CAISDGRQGYEQYF | TGTGCCATCAGTGATGGGCGACAGGGCTACGAGCAGTACTTC
. | . | TRBJ1-2 | TRBV4-3 | CASSQESRGGYTF | TGCGCCAGCAGCCAAGAAAGTAGGGGCGGCTACACCTTC
. | . | TRBJ1-5 | TRBV19 | CASSAGGRNQPQHF | TGTGCCAGTAGTGCCGGTGGTCGCAATCAGCCCCAGCATTTT
TRBD1 | many | TRBJ1-1 | TRBV7-2 | CASSLGAGGGYTEAFF | TGTGCCAGCAGCTTAGGCGCAGGGGGAGGGTACACTGAAGCTTTCTTT
. | . | TRBJ2-1 | TRBV9 | CASSVASGQPSPQFF | TGTGCCAGCAGCGTAGCTTCAGGACAGCCTAGTCCGCAGTTCTTC
TRBD2 | many | TRBJ2-7 | TRBV5-6 | CASIAGGKTYEQYF | TGTGCCAGTATAGCGGGGGGAAAGACCTACGAGCAGTACTTC
. | few | TRBJ2-3 | TRBV7-3 | CASSSGVSDTQYF | TGTGCCAGCAGCTCGGGGGTCTCAGATACGCAGTATTTT
TRBD2 | . | TRBJ2-3 | TRBV24-1 | CATSDPSGLAGSSTDTQYF | TGTGCCACCAGTGACCCTTCGGGACTAGCGGGGTCTAGCACAGATACGCAGTATTTT
. | . | TRBJ2-1 | TRBV7-8 | CASSLEGHSYNEQFF | TGTGCCAGCAGCTTAGAGGGCCACTCCTACAATGAGCAGTTCTTC
TRBD2 | few | TRBJ2-5 | TRBV20-1 | CSGSGGRAVQETQYF | TGCAGTGGTAGCGGGGGCCGCGCCGTCCAAGAGACCCAGTACTTC
. | . | TRBJ1-6 | TRBV30 | CAWSGTGLRAPLHF | TGTGCCTGGAGTGGGACGGGGCTTAGGGCACCCCTCCACTTT
. | . | TRBJ1-1 | TRBV30 | CAWSGGGQGLWDTEAFF | TGTGCCTGGAGTGGAGGGGGGCAGGGCTTATGGGACACTGAAGCTTTCTTT
TRBD1 | . | TRBJ1-1 | TRBV7-9 | CASSRTGLTTEAFF | TGTGCCAGCAGCCGGACAGGGTTGACCACTGAAGCTTTCTTT
TRBD2 | few | TRBJ2-3 | TRBV12-3/TRBV12-4 | CASSTAGGRSDTQYF | TGTGCCAGCTCGACAGCGGGGGGGCGTTCAGATACGCAGTATTTT
TRBD1 | few | TRBJ2-5 | TRBV28 | CASGGQGAETQYF | TGTGCCAGCGGGGGACAGGGGGCCGAGACCCAGTACTTC
. | . | TRBJ2-2 | TRBV6-5 | CASSYTRAVNTGELFF | TGTGCCAGCAGTTATACCAGGGCAGTGAACACCGGGGAGCTGTTTTTT
. | many | TRBJ2-2 | TRBV7-9 | CASSHGRDTNTGELFF | TGTGCCAGCAGCCACGGACGGGACACGAACACCGGGGAGCTGTTTTTT
. | . | TRBJ1-1 | TRBV20-1 | CSATSRGLTEAFF | TGCAGTGCTACGAGCAGGGGATTGACTGAAGCTTTCTTT
. | few | TRBJ2-3 | TRBV21-1 | CASSKGKGLRDTQYF | TGTGCCAGCAGCAAAGGCAAGGGATTGAGAGATACGCAGTATTTT
. | . | TRBJ2-5 | TRBV7-2 | CASSLASDETQYF | TGTGCCAGCAGTCTGGCTAGCGACGAGACCCAGTACTTC
. | . | TRBJ1-2 | TRBV5-8 | CASSLMGGTQYGYTF | TGTGCCAGCAGCTTGATGGGGGGGACACAATATGGCTACACCTTC
. | . | TRBJ1-1 | TRBV5-5 | CASSLVSRGLMNTEAFF | TGTGCCAGCAGCTTGGTATCCCGGGGCCTTATGAACACTGAAGCTTTCTTT
. | few | TRBJ1-6 | TRBV20-1 | CSARPAGSYNSPLHF | TGCAGTGCTAGACCTGCAGGCTCCTATAATTCACCCCTCCACTTT
. | few | TRBJ2-2 | TRBV19 | CASSISGNTGELFF | TGTGCCAGTAGTATATCCGGGAATACCGGGGAGCTGTTTTTT
TRBD1 | . | TRBJ2-1 | TRBV7-3 | CASSLEAGGINEQFF | TGTGCCAGCAGCTTAGAGGCAGGGGGTATTAATGAGCAGTTCTTC
. | many | TRBJ1-1 | TRBV5-1 | CASSTTITAEAFF | TGCGCCAGCAGCACGACCATTACCGCTGAAGCTTTCTTT
. | . | TRBJ1-6 | TRBV4-2 | CASSQGQGRGSPLHF | TGTGCCAGCAGCCAAGGCCAGGGGCGCGGGTCACCCCTCCACTTT
. | . | TRBJ2-2 | TRBV7-2 | CASSLGARGTGELFF | TGTGCCAGCAGCTTAGGGGCCAGGGGCACCGGGGAGCTGTTTTTT
TRBD2 | . | TRBJ2-2 | TRBV4-3 | CASSQDSGGFTGELFF | TGCGCCAGCAGCCAAGATAGCGGGGGGTTTACCGGGGAGCTGTTTTTT
. | . | TRBJ2-7 | TRBV6-5 | CASSYSGRENEQYF | TGTGCCAGCAGTTACTCTGGCAGGGAAAACGAGCAGTACTTC
. | . | TRBJ2-5 | TRBV9 | CASSVEGSQETQYF | TGTGCCAGCAGCGTAGAAGGTAGTCAAGAGACCCAGTACTTC
TRBD1 | few | TRBJ1-1 | TRBV10-2 | CASRPGQVNTEAFF | TGCGCCAGCAGACCGGGACAGGTGAACACTGAAGCTTTCTTT